The 28 T cell receptor beta chains below come from one sample, sequenced in a study of T cell repertoires in cytomegalovirus infection. TCRdb redid the calling of the reads with MiXCR, one entry per CDR3 protein. This table has about 400,000 distinct CDR3 sequences, roughly 18% appearing once. Material for sequencing was PBMCs. The receptors originated from a human donor in good health (CMV status not recorded). Some clones in this sample may be carry-over from other donors' samples.

This clonotype was detected ten times or more. This chain links TRBV7-6 with TRBJ1-1; D unresolved. Germline CDR1 is SGHVS and CDR2 is FNYEAQ. Trimming took 5 bases from V and 2 from J, leaving 15 bases between them. The CDR3 extends over 15 amino acids. The CDR3 loop is CASSRGLVSNTEAFF. The DNA for the CDR3 is TGTGCCAGCAGCCGGGGATTGGTCAGTAACACTGAAGCTTTCTTT.

The sample holds a few counts of this clonotype. The chain combines TRBV2 with TRBJ2-1, with D perhaps TRBD2 (7 bases). This CDR3 comprises 16 residues. Germline CDR1 and CDR2: SNHLY and FYNNEI. V lost 6 bases, J lost 4 bases, and 19 bases lay in between. This CDR3 reads CASRTPGGGAYNEQFF. In DNA form, the CDR3 reads TGTGCCAGCAGAACCCCTGGGGGGGGCGCTTACAATGAGCAGTTCTTC.

This clonotype showed up just a few times. The rearrangement joins TRBV19 to TRBJ2-3; D uncertain. Germline loops: CDR1 LNHDA, CDR2 SQIVND (reference sequence). V was clipped by 5 bases and J by 2 bases, with 11 bases between them. CDR3 length equals 14 residues. The CDR3 spells CASSVIPSTDTQYF. The CDR3 DNA is TGTGCCAGTAGTGTTATTCCCTCCACAGATACGCAGTATTTT.

This clonotype was seen a few times. The genes are TRBV20-1 and TRBJ2-3, with 9 bases lining up with TRBD2. This CDR3 region has 14 residues. Trimming cost V 4 bases and J 3 bases; bases outside gene matches: 5. Germline assignment: CDR1 DFQATT and CDR2 SNEGSKA (reference sequence). CDR3 loop: CSAKASGITDTQYF. The CDR3 coding sequence is TGCAGTGCTAAGGCTAGCGGGATTACAGATACGCAGTATTTT.

This clonotype came up many times. The V and J genes are TRBV10-3 and TRBJ2-7, with D possibly being TRBD2 (5 bases). V was cut by 6 bases and J by 3 bases, with 18 bases left in between. This CDR3 is 15 amino acids long. The germline gives CDR1 ENHRY, CDR2 SYGVKD. The chain's CDR3 is CAISTAGRTHYEQYF. CDR3 DNA: TGTGCCATCAGCACCGCGGGCAGGACGCACTACGAGCAGTACTTC.

This clonotype was seen at least ten times. This rearrangement joins TRBV7-2 to TRBJ2-3; 12 nucleotides line up with TRBD2. CDR1 SGHTA and CDR2 FQGNSA come from the germline V gene. CDR3 length: 21 amino acids. The V gene end was trimmed by 5 bases and the J gene end by 0 bases; junction bases not matched to a gene: 18. This chain's CDR3 is CASSHRQRGLLAGGSTDTQYF. The DNA of the CDR3 is TGTGCCAGCAGCCATAGACAGCGGGGACTACTAGCGGGGGGCAGCACAGATACGCAGTATTTT.

The V gene is TRBV18, the J gene TRBJ1-2; the D gene is possibly TRBD1 (6 bases). Deletions cut 6 bases from V and 4 bases from J, with 15 bases between. The CDR3 is 14 residues long. Looked up from germline, CDR1 is KGHSH and CDR2 is LQKENI. The CDR3: CASSATGQTYGYTF. DNA for the CDR3: TGTGCCAGCTCGGCTACTGGACAGACCTATGGCTACACCTTC.

The chain couples TRBV13 to TRBJ2-3, with 8 bases lining up with TRBD2. CDR3 length: 15 residues. Trimming at V came to 2 bases and at J to 7 bases, leaving 8 bases not matched to a gene. Germline V gene lookup returns CDR1 PRHDT and CDR2 FYEKMQ (reference sequence). The CDR3 loop reads CASSLNSGSGYTQYF. CDR3 bases: TGTGCCAGCAGCTTAAACAGCGGGAGCGGGTATACGCAGTATTTT. Filled out from reference TRBV13 and TRBJ2-3, the complete variable domain reads AAGVIQSPRHLIKEKRETATLKCYPIPRHDTVYWYQQGPGQDPQFLISFYEKMQSDKGSIPDRFSAQQFSDYHSELNMSSLELGDSALYFCASSLNSGSGYTQYFGPGTRLTVL.

This clonotype was recorded a few times. J is TRBJ2-2 and V is TRBV20-1; tentatively, D is TRBD1 or TRBD2 (6 bases each). Germline V gene lookup returns CDR1 DFQATT and CDR2 SNEGSKA (reference sequence). CDR3 length: 14 amino acids. V gave up 3 bases and J gave up 3 bases, with 11 bases separating them. CDR3 loop: CSASGGRYTGELFF. The CDR3 DNA reads TGCAGTGCTAGCGGGGGCCGATACACCGGGGAGCTGTTTTTT.

The table lists this clonotype with a few counts. This chain links TRBV20-1 with TRBJ1-5; TRBD1 might be the D (6 bases). The CDR3 totals 16 residues. The germline V gene has CDR1 DFQATT and CDR2 SNEGSKA (reference sequence). The ends were cut back, 4 bases at V and 4 bases at J, with 20 bases in the middle. CDR3 region: CSATKSGGAGNQPQHF. The CDR3 DNA reads TGCAGTGCTACCAAGTCCGGGGGCGCAGGAAATCAGCCCCAGCATTTT.

This clonotype occurred many times. Here the CDR3 DNA reads TGTGCCAGCCTCCCTCTAGCGGGAGGGGAGACCCAGTACTTC. This sequence encodes CASLPLAGGETQYF. The rearrangement joins TRBV7-6 to TRBJ2-5; 12 nucleotides line up with TRBD2. The germline CDR1 and CDR2 sequences are SGHVS and FNYEAQ. Trimming took 8 bases from V and 5 from J; bases not matched to a gene: 6. The CDR3 sequence is 14 residues long.

The V and J genes are TRBV7-9 and TRBJ2-5; no reliable D call. V was clipped by 4 bases and J by 4 bases, with 7 bases between them. The germline V gene has CDR1 SEHNR and CDR2 FQNEAQ (reference sequence). This CDR3 is 12 amino acids long. CDR3 bases: TGTGCCAGCAGCTGGACCTCAGAGACCCAGTACTTC. Encoded protein: CASSWTSETQYF.

This clonotype has at least ten counts. This chain uses TRBV6-1 with TRBJ1-2; no clear D gene. The germline V and J ends were trimmed by 1 base and 4 bases, with 7 bases remaining between them. Germline CDR1 MNHNS, CDR2 SASEGT. The CDR3 spans 13 residues. The DNA for the CDR3 is TGTGCCAGCAGTGAAGACCCGTTCTATGGCTACACCTTC. It yields the protein CASSEDPFYGYTF.

This clonotype appeared a few times. The chain combines TRBV5-5 with TRBJ1-3; no definite D call. Trimming removed 3 bases from V and 7 bases from J, with 11 bases in between. This CDR3 has 13 amino acids. CDR1 is SGHKS and CDR2 is YYEKEE in the germline V gene (reference sequence). The CDR3 protein is CASSSNPDNTIYF. The CDR3 bases are TGTGCCAGCAGCTCTAACCCTGACAACACCATATATTTT.

The rearrangement uses TRBV5-4 and TRBJ2-7; 8 bases align to TRBD2. Germline-derived CDR1 and CDR2 are SGHNT and YYREEE (reference sequence). Trimming took 4 bases from V and 0 from J; bases not matched to a gene: 6. The CDR3 is 15 amino acids. CDR3 coding DNA: TGTGCCAGCAGCCCGGGGGGGAGGGCCTCCTACGAGCAGTACTTC. Translation gives CASSPGGRASYEQYF.

This clonotype was seen ten or more times. This chain links TRBV7-9 with TRBJ2-7; D unresolved. The CDR3 loop spans 15 amino acids. Looked up from germline, CDR1 is SEHNR and CDR2 is FQNEAQ (reference sequence). Trimming pared 5 bases from V and 5 bases from J, leaving 19 bases between. The CDR3 sequence is CASSTSLSPEDEQYF. The DNA for the CDR3 is TGTGCCAGCAGCACGAGTCTTTCACCAGAGGACGAGCAGTACTTC. Based on the CDR3 plus reference TRBV7-9 and TRBJ2-7, the full variable domain is DTGVSQNPRHKITKRGQNVTFRCDPISEHNRLYWYRQTLGQGPEFLTYFQNEAQLEKSRLLSDRFSAERPKGSFSTLEIQRTEQGDSAMYLCASSTSLSPEDEQYFGPGTRLTVT.

Many counts were recorded for this clonotype. The chain carries TRBV6-2 or TRBV6-3 and TRBJ2-7, with 13 bases that match TRBD2. Per the germline V gene, CDR1 is MNHEY and CDR2 is SVGEGT. The CDR3 extends over 16 amino acids. Trimming took 2 bases from V and 3 from J; bases not matched to a gene: 4. The CDR3 protein is CASSYPGLAGDYEQYF. The CDR3 region has the DNA TGTGCCAGCAGTTACCCCGGACTAGCGGGAGACTACGAGCAGTACTTC.

The table lists this clonotype with many counts. The CDR3 protein is CASSLQGIDNQPQHF. Written as DNA, the CDR3 is TGTGCCAGCAGCTTACAGGGGATAGACAATCAGCCCCAGCATTTT. The chain couples TRBV7-8 to TRBJ1-5, with D possibly being TRBD1 (6 bases). This CDR3 has 15 residues. Germline assignment: CDR1 SGHVS and CDR2 FQNEAQ. The V end was cut by 2 bases, the J end by 3 bases, with 11 bases between.

The table lists this clonotype with a few counts. This chain links TRBV20-1 with TRBJ2-7, with TRBD2 as a possible D gene (5 bases). The CDR3 loop spans 17 amino acids. CDR1 DFQATT and CDR2 SNEGSKA come from the germline V gene (reference sequence). Trimming took off 3 bases at V and 2 bases at J, with 23 bases between the two ends. In DNA, the CDR3 is TGCAGTGCTAGCGGCTCCCCCTGGACTTCAGACGCCTACGAGCAGTACTTC. Translated: CSASGSPWTSDAYEQYF.

This sequence joins TRBV12-3 or TRBV12-4 and TRBJ2-3; D unresolved. The CDR3 extends over 15 amino acids. Trimming stripped 1 base from V and 5 bases from J, with 13 bases between. The CDR3 region is CASSLGPRVGDTQYF. CDR3 nucleotide sequence: TGTGCCAGCAGTTTAGGACCGAGAGTTGGAGATACGCAGTATTTT.

The table lists this clonotype with a few counts. This chain uses TRBV20-1 with TRBJ1-5; D is ambiguous. This CDR3 spans 14 amino acids. V lost 3 bases and J lost 1, with 10 bases in between. Germline-derived CDR1 and CDR2 are DFQATT and SNEGSKA (reference sequence). Here the CDR3 DNA reads TGCAGTGCTAGGTTAGGGCTAAGCAATCAGCCCCAGCATTTT. As protein: CSARLGLSNQPQHF.

The V and J genes are TRBV11-2 and TRBJ1-1, with D hard to call. V gave up 2 bases and J gave up 3 bases, with 13 bases separating them. This CDR3 is 15 amino acids long. Per the germline V gene, CDR1 is SGHAT and CDR2 is FQNNGV. The CDR3 nucleotides read TGTGCCAGCAGCTTACATCAGGTCTCGGACACTGAAGCTTTCTTT. This gives the protein CASSLHQVSDTEAFF.

The chain employs TRBV7-7 and TRBJ2-2, with D hard to call. Germline V gene lookup returns CDR1 SSHAT and CDR2 FNYEAQ (reference sequence). V was trimmed by 2 bases and J by 6 bases, leaving 7 bases between them. This CDR3 spans 13 amino acids. The CDR3 region has the DNA TGTGCCAGCAGCTTAAGGGTGGCCGGGGAGCTGTTTTTT. The encoded protein is CASSLRVAGELFF.

The CDR3 region is CASSLSRARGLNTQYF. The CDR3 nucleotides are TGTGCCAGCAGTTTGAGTAGGGCCAGGGGTTTAAATACGCAGTATTTT. V usage is TRBV28 and J usage is TRBJ2-3; TRBD1 might be the D (6 bases). The CDR3 is 16 amino acids. Germline V gene data show CDR1 as MDHEN and CDR2 as SYDVKM. V lost 3 bases and J lost 7, with 20 bases in between.

This clonotype was seen many times. The genes are TRBV7-6 and TRBJ2-5, with D possibly matching TRBD1 (6 bases). V was trimmed by 4 bases and J by 4 bases, leaving 10 bases between them. The CDR3 runs to 13 residues. CDR1 is SGHVS, CDR2 FNYEAQ, per germline. In nucleotides, the CDR3 is TGTGCCAGCAGCTCGGGACATACAGAGACCCAGTACTTC. Residues: CASSSGHTETQYF.

This clonotype was found many times. The chain joins TRBV11-1 to TRBJ2-5; D not resolved. Germline V gene sequence: CDR1 SGHAT, CDR2 FQDESV (reference sequence). V was clipped by 3 bases and J by 5 bases, with 10 bases between them. The CDR3 runs to 13 residues. In nucleotides, the CDR3 is TGTGCCAGCAGCTTTGGACCCAGGGAGACCCAGTACTTC. This codes for CASSFGPRETQYF.

This clonotype has at least ten counts. The chain recombines TRBV7-9 with TRBJ2-7; possibly TRBD1 for D (6 bases). V lost 2 bases and J 2 bases, leaving 16 bases between the germline ends. CDR1 and CDR2 from the germline V gene are SEHNR and FQNEAQ (reference sequence). The CDR3 is 16 residues long. CDR3 in amino acids: CASSLQGQLDPYEQYF. The DNA of the CDR3 is TGTGCCAGCAGCTTACAAGGACAGCTGGACCCCTACGAGCAGTACTTC. The complete variable domain, with remaining parts taken from reference TRBV7-9 and TRBJ2-7, reads DTGVSQNPRHKITKRGQNVTFRCDPISEHNRLYWYRQTLGQGPEFLTYFQNEAQLEKSRLLSDRFSAERPKGSFSTLEIQRTEQGDSAMYLCASSLQGQLDPYEQYFGPGTRLTVT.

V and J are TRBV7-2 and TRBJ1-2; D not resolved. There are 14 residues in the CDR3. V was pared by 5 bases and J by 4 bases, with 14 bases between. Germline lookup yields CDR1 SGHTA and CDR2 FQGNSA. The CDR3 nucleotides are TGTGCCAGCAGCGTGGCGACCCGGGCCTATGGCTACACCTTC. Protein product: CASSVATRAYGYTF. Filled out from reference TRBV7-2 and TRBJ1-2, the complete variable domain reads GAGVSQSPSNKVTEKGKDVELRCDPISGHTALYWYRQSLGQGLEFLIYFQGNSAPDKSGLPSDRFSAERTGGSVSTLTIQRTQQEDSAVYLCASSVATRAYGYTFGSGTRLTVV.